The 23 T cell receptor beta chains presented below share a single source sample, sequenced in a study of sequential checkpoint blockade in melanoma. The repertoire was sequenced with immunoSEQ multiplex PCR; TCRdb's copy has only in-frame clones and lacks some. The data contain 10,000 to 15,000 clones, over 20% of them seen just once; the ten biggest clones take up about 7%. Treatment described: randomized to nivolumab then ipilimumab (arm A) or the reverse (arm B). The material sequenced was tumor tissue (inferred from file names), taken from a patient given nivolumab and ipilimumab in sequence. The receptor source for this set is a human donor with melanoma.

The CDR3 DNA follows: TGTGCCAGCTCACCACAGGGATCCTACAATGAGCAGTTCTTC. Translation: CASSPQGSYNEQFF. The V and J genes are TRBV18 and TRBJ2-1; D not certain. V dropped 1 base and J dropped 1 base, with 5 bases sitting between them. The CDR3 totals 14 residues. The germline V gene encodes CDR1 KGHSH and CDR2 LQKENI.

This clone ranks as medium-sized. V usage is TRBV11-3 and J usage is TRBJ2-7, with TRBD1 identical over 8 bases. V lost 4 bases to trimming and J lost 6 bases; unmatched junction nucleotides: 8. CDR1 and CDR2 (germline): SGHNT, YENEEA. CDR3 length: 14 amino acids. The CDR3 protein is CASSSVGTGSEQYF. CDR3 DNA: TGTGCCAGCAGCTCAGTCGGGACAGGAAGCGAGCAGTACTTC.

This clone has just a few counts. This sequence joins TRBV9 and TRBJ2-5; 12 bases align to TRBD2. CDR3 length: 17 residues. Germline V gene data show CDR1 as SGDLS and CDR2 as YYNGEE. With 5 bases clipped from V and 3 bases from J, the junction kept 11 bases outside the gene matches. The CDR3: CASSKTRTSGVEETQYF. CDR3 sequence (DNA): TGTGCCAGCAGTAAAACCCGGACTAGCGGGGTCGAAGAGACCCAGTACTTC.

This clone was observed a handful of times. As DNA, the CDR3 is TGTGCCAGCAACCCGAACAGGGGGCATTCACCCCTCCACTTT. It translates to CASNPNRGHSPLHF. The chain is built from TRBV6-8 and TRBJ1-6; 9 bases are shared with TRBD1. Trimming removed 7 bases from V and 8 bases from J; junction bases left unmatched: 6. Germline CDR1 MNHGY, CDR2 SAAAGT. This CDR3 comprises 14 residues.

CDR3 residues: CASSLGTASGPEKLFF. CDR3 bases: TGTGCCAGCAGCTTAGGAACAGCGTCTGGCCCCGAAAAACTGTTTTTT. The V and J genes are TRBV11-3 and TRBJ1-4; D is ambiguous. The ends were cut back, 1 base at V and 8 bases at J, with 17 bases in the middle. The CDR3 loop spans 16 amino acids. CDR1 and CDR2 from the germline V gene are SGHNT and YENEEA.

The chain carries TRBV14 and TRBJ2-7; possibly TRBD1 for D (6 bases). The CDR3 contains 12 residues. Between the trimmed V and J ends, which lost 10 bases and 0 bases, there was a span of 10 bases. CDR1 and CDR2 (germline): SGHDN, FVKESK. The CDR3 here is CATGETSYEQYF. The CDR3 DNA is TGTGCCACAGGGGAGACCTCCTACGAGCAGTACTTC.

The gene calls are TRBV5-1 and TRBJ2-3, with 13 bases that match TRBD2. With V trimmed by 5 bases and J by 0 bases, 9 bases remained unmatched. The germline gives CDR1 SGHRS, CDR2 YFSETQ. CDR3 length equals 18 residues. The CDR3 sequence: CASRRLAGGLGSTDTQYF. CDR3 DNA sequence: TGCGCCAGCAGACGACTAGCGGGGGGCCTCGGAAGCACAGATACGCAGTATTTT. Drawing the rest from reference TRBV5-1 and TRBJ2-3, the complete variable domain is KAGVTQTPRYLIKTRGQQVTLSCSPISGHRSVSWYQQTPGQGLQFLFEYFSETQRNKGNFPGRFSGRQFSNSRSEMNVSTLELGDSALYLCASRRLAGGLGSTDTQYFGPGTRLTVL.

The rearrangement joins TRBV9 to TRBJ2-3, with D possibly matching TRBD2 (6 bases). CDR1 and CDR2 from the germline V gene are SGDLS and YYNGEE. V was cut by 7 bases and J by 1 base, with 13 bases left in between. CDR3 length: 14 residues. The DNA for the CDR3 is TGTGCCAGCGCTGGGCGGGGCGGCACAGATACGCAGTATTTT. This gives the protein CASAGRGGTDTQYF.

This clone was seen at least ten times. The chain links TRBV11-3 to TRBJ2-7, with D tentatively TRBD2 (6 bases). V lost 1 base and J 1 base, leaving 8 bases between the germline ends. The CDR3 is made up of 14 amino acids. Germline V lookup: CDR1 SGHNT, CDR2 YENEEA. CDR3 loop: CASSLGGDSYEQYF. Here the CDR3 DNA reads TGTGCCAGCAGCTTAGGCGGGGATTCCTACGAGCAGTACTTC. The whole variable domain, filled in from reference TRBV11-3 and TRBJ2-7, reads EAGVVQSPRYKIIEKKQPVAFWCNPISGHNTLYWYLQNLGQGPELLIRYENEEAVDDSQLPKDRFSAERLKGVDSTLKIQPAELGDSAVYLCASSLGGDSYEQYFGPGTRLTVT.

This clone was detected only a few times. V usage is TRBV6-8 and J usage is TRBJ2-7, with D tentatively TRBD1 or TRBD2 (7 bases each). Germline CDR1 MNHGY, CDR2 SAAAGT. Deletions cut 10 bases from V and 2 bases from J, with 21 bases between. The CDR3 contains 15 residues. The CDR3 spells CATIGEGQSTYEQYF. The CDR3 bases are TGTGCCACCATTGGGGAGGGACAGAGCACCTACGAGCAGTACTTC.

The rearrangement joins TRBV28 to TRBJ1-1, with 7 bases matching TRBD1. The ends lost 5 bases at V and 5 bases at J; junction bases unmatched: 8. The CDR3 contains 14 residues. CDR1 MDHEN and CDR2 SYDVKM come from the germline V gene. CDR3 nucleotide sequence: TGTGCCAGCAGTCAGACAGGGCTGGGAACTGAAGCTTTCTTT. This sequence encodes CASSQTGLGTEAFF.

This clone occurred a few times. In nucleotides, the CDR3 is TGTGCCAGCAGCTTGGGGCGGGGCCCGTGGGGCACAGATACGCAGTATTTT. Amino acids: CASSLGRGPWGTDTQYF. V and J are TRBV7-6 and TRBJ2-3, with D perhaps TRBD2 (6 bases). The CDR3 consists of 17 residues. CDR1 SGHVS and CDR2 FNYEAQ come from the germline V gene. V lost 3 bases to trimming and J lost 1 base, with 17 bases between them.

In this sample, this clone turned up a few times. The V call is TRBV6-8, the J call TRBJ1-5, with D hard to call. Germline V gene sequence: CDR1 MNHGY, CDR2 SAAAGT. The germline V and J ends were trimmed by 4 bases and 0 bases, with 10 bases remaining between them. The CDR3 runs 15 residues. The DNA for the CDR3 is TGTGCCAGCAGTTTAGTGAGCCATAGCAATCAGCCCCAGCATTTT. Its protein is CASSLVSHSNQPQHF.

The CDR3 protein is CASSKGFGYTF. The CDR3 DNA reads TGTGCCAGTAGTAAAGGGTTTGGCTACACCTTC. The V gene is TRBV19, the J gene TRBJ1-2; D gene unclear. The V gene lost 4 bases and the J gene lost 7 bases, with 7 bases spanning the gap. This CDR3 spans 11 amino acids. The V gene's germline CDR1 is LNHDA and CDR2 SQIVND (reference sequence).

V gene TRBV9 combines with J gene TRBJ2-1, with D uncertain. V was pared by 5 bases and J by 9 bases, with 12 bases between. This CDR3 is 12 amino acids long. Germline values: CDR1 SGDLS, CDR2 YYNGEE. The DNA for the CDR3 is TGTGCCAGCAGTAAGGACGGGCCTGAGCAGTTCTTC. This sequence encodes CASSKDGPEQFF.

This clone showed up just a few times. V and J are TRBV6-8 and TRBJ1-4; D uncertain. This CDR3 contains 16 residues. Trimming stripped 0 bases from V and 0 bases from J, with 8 bases between. From germline, CDR1 is MNHGY and CDR2 SAAAGT. In DNA form, the CDR3 reads TGTGCCAGCAGTTACTCGATTGTTGCAACTAATGAAAAACTGTTTTTT. Its translation: CASSYSIVATNEKLFF.

This clone was seen many times. The chain links TRBV7-5 to TRBJ2-7; TRBD1, as called in the table, went unchecked against the DNA. TRBV7-5 is assigned pseudogene status. The CDR3 is made up of 16 amino acids. The DNA of the CDR3 is TGTGCCAGCAGCTTAGAGATTTACGGCAGGTGGGACGAGCAGTACTTC. Its protein product is CASSLEIYGRWDEQYF.

This chain links TRBV19 with TRBJ2-1; TRBD1 is a possible D gene (5 bases). Germline V gene lookup returns CDR1 LNHDA and CDR2 SQIVND (reference sequence). This CDR3 region has 13 residues. Deletions cut 7 bases from V and 4 bases from J, with 11 bases between. The CDR3 nucleotides read TGTGCCAGTAAAAATCAGGGATACAATGAGCAGTTCTTC. Protein product: CASKNQGYNEQFF.

The chain recombines TRBV6-8 with TRBJ1-1; D remains unclear. Germline V CDR1 and CDR2: MNHGY, SAAAGT. V gave up 7 bases and J gave up 5 bases, with 17 bases separating them. This CDR3 is 14 amino acids long. Written as DNA, the CDR3 is TGTGCCAGCACCGGGATTTTAGGGAGGACTGAAGCTTTCTTT. As protein: CASTGILGRTEAFF.

The rearrangement uses TRBV19 and TRBJ2-1; D gene ambiguous. The germline gives CDR1 LNHDA, CDR2 SQIVND (reference sequence). Trimming took 1 base from V and 3 from J, leaving 10 bases between them. This CDR3 has 15 residues. CDR3 loop: CASSIAGMYYNEQFF. In DNA form, the CDR3 reads TGTGCCAGTAGTATAGCAGGTATGTACTACAATGAGCAGTTCTTC.

This chain links TRBV6-8 with TRBJ2-2; 8 bases match TRBD2. The CDR3 is 14 residues long. V lost 8 bases, J lost 6 bases, and 8 bases stayed unmatched. Germline assignment: CDR1 MNHGY and CDR2 SAAAGT. The CDR3 DNA is TGTGCCAGCCTAGGGCGGGAGGAATCCGGGGAGCTGTTTTTT. It translates to CASLGREESGELFF.

This clone was seen ten or more times. The V and J genes are TRBV28 and TRBJ1-2; possible D gene TRBD1, 5 bases. CDR1 is MDHEN, CDR2 SYDVKM, per germline. This CDR3 is built from 14 residues. V lost 2 bases to trimming and J lost 8 bases, with 15 bases between them. The CDR3 nucleotides are TGTGCCAGCAGTTTAGGAAGGGGCCCGTGGGGCTACACCTTC. As protein: CASSLGRGPWGYTF.

The rearrangement uses TRBV9 and TRBJ2-7, with D unclear. Trimming removed 1 base at V and 3 bases at J, with 8 bases between. The CDR3 is 13 amino acids. CDR1 SGDLS and CDR2 YYNGEE come from the germline V gene. The CDR3 here is CASSVQENYEQYF. The CDR3 bases are TGTGCCAGCAGCGTACAGGAAAACTACGAGCAGTACTTC.